This T cell receptor beta chain emerged from a study of shared clonotypes between healthy human individuals (dated by TCRdb to about 2020). At the level of the whole study: The cohort included three men and a couple of women between 18 and 49 years of age. Per donor, three plates each were used for CD4 naive and CD4 memory, two for CD8 naive, and one for CD8 memory. Leukapheresis yielded between about 0.9 and 10 billion PBMCs per donor. To estimate repertoire size and how much clonotype sharing occurs between individuals, the study deeply sequenced the blood TCR repertoires of five healthy adults. To increase sequencing depth and limit assay-specific biases, TCR repertoire library preparation and sequencing were carried out by different laboratories using diverse techniques.

V is cut by 3 bases and J by 4 bases, and the space between the germline ends is 16 bases. Sequences SGDLS (CDR1) and YYNGEE (CDR2) are obtained from the germline V gene. Including the terminal cysteine and phenylalanine, the CDR3 comprises 16 residues. Only the CDR3 portion is preserved as DNA: 48 bases, with reading frame beginning at the first base. Donors were healthy HIV-negative adults with no recently reported acute infections or vaccinations. Every donor was a Caucasian adult residing in Nashville, Tennessee, USA. CD4+ T cells were enriched by magnetic negative selection; naive cells were then positively selected on CD45RA, and the negative fraction formed the memory subset. Blood was obtained by leukapheresis, after which PBMCs were separated by Ficoll-Histopaque density gradient centrifugation and cryopreserved in liquid nitrogen vapor phase. Analytical flow cytometry was used to check the purity and quantity of every magnetically sorted T cell population. Each sorted fraction had its genomic DNA isolated and then quantified by UV absorbance on a Nanodrop 2000c.

Remarks on this clone: Its cognate antigen has yet to be identified. No qualities accompany the bases; no much larger clone lies one base away.

Results and caveats for the whole study, not just this receptor: Based on pairwise subsampling, the degree of clonotype sharing among donors was expected to be affected by sequencing depth. Compared with non-shared clonotypes, clonotypes shared by all four sorted-subset donors had higher generation probabilities. Larger estimated clonotype richness was generally found for naive subsets than for memory subsets. Incomplete sequencing was indicated by rarefaction of sorted-subset datasets, despite the large sequencing depth. Across four donors, approximately 4.6% of naive CD4, 3% to 4% of naive CD8, 2.3% of memory CD4, and approximately 0.4% of memory CD8 clonotypes were shared. The small number of donors limited the genetic and exposure-history diversity represented. Sampling was restricted to blood, and TCR repertoires in tissue are likely to differ from TCR repertoires in blood.

TCR CDR3 regions were amplified from genomic DNA by multiplex PCR using the deep immunoSEQ assay. For each cell subset, the extracted genomic DNA was distributed evenly across all wells of several immunoSEQ 96-well plates, and each plate served as one replicate. For sorted subsets, approximately 200 ng of genomic DNA, equivalent to 30,000 or so T cell genomes, went into each replicate PCR. The purified libraries were quantified using a Qubit 3.0 fluorometer, sized with a Bioanalyzer 2100, and then quantified again using the KAPA Library Quantification kit. A separate single-read 150-cycle Illumina NextSeq 550 flow cell was used to sequence each immunoSEQ 96-well plate. For the original study's pipeline: Because the immunoSEQ output held only junctional sequences and lacked quality scores, the filtering could not match the filtering applied to full-length reads. To assign V/J genes and CDR3, sequences were annotated using PyIR, a Python wrapper for IgBLAST v1.9, with IMGT germline references. Reads were removed for weak V/J assignments (E-value above 1e-6), missing CDR3, stop codons, out-of-frame junctions, or ambiguous translated residues. V3J clonotypes were defined by identical inferred V gene, J gene, and CDR3 amino acid sequence. To compute the percentage overlap between repertoires, the number of shared unique clonotypes was divided by the size of the smaller repertoire. Richness of each repertoire was evaluated using RTK rarefaction, the Chao1 estimator, and Recon v2.1 estimates of unobserved clonotypes. OLGA was used to compute generation probabilities for all TCRbeta clonotypes that the gDNA method yielded from four donors. As stored in TCRdb, this immuneACCESS dataset retains in-frame rearrangements with V and J assigned. A fraction of the clones does not appear; measured against another copy, unresolved V genes explain less than half of the discrepancy, and the remainder lacks a known reason. D and trimming come from the DNA, and the V and J calls and clone size come from that table. Counted in this sample were fewer than 1.4 million clones; around 78% of them appeared once. The ten largest clones take up 0.5% to 0.65% of the sample.

The receptor comes from a man younger than 35 in good health. Some clones in this sample may be carry-over from other donors' samples. This sequence uses TRBV9 and TRBJ2-2; the D gene assignment is ambiguous. The sequenced material came from memory CD4+ T cells from PBMCs. The sample's cell subset or site label, in plain terms: CD45RA-negative fraction. The CDR3 protein is CASSATSPGVTGELFF. The nucleotides are TGTGCCAGCAGCGCGACATCCCCTGGGGTCACCGGGGAGCTGTTTTTT.